This T cell receptor beta chain was captured in a study of spatial heterogeneity in lung cancer. Study-level information: Alpha-chain detections were consistently fewer than beta-chain detections among the sequences.

TCR cDNA molecules each had a unique molecular identifier. In TCRdb, the 5' RACE reads were re-called with MiXCR into one record per CDR3 protein. This table holds over 75,000 distinct CDR3 sequences, approximately 18% found once. Sample time point: sample taken at primary tumor resection. The sequenced material consisted of unsorted whole RNA from tumor, nontumor lung or frozen PBMC. The TCR sequence derives from a male donor with early-stage non-small cell lung cancer. The specimen comprised PBMCs, sampled at surgery.

For the CDR3, the DNA is TGTGCCAGCAGCCTTTGGAAGGGAACGGGTCCGAACACCGGGGAGCTGTTTTTT. It encodes CASSLWKGTGPNTGELFF. V usage is TRBV14 and J usage is TRBJ2-2, with D uncertain. V was pared by 4 bases and J by 0 bases, with 18 bases between. Per germline, CDR1 SGHDN and CDR2 FVKESK. The CDR3 has 18 amino acids. Combining the CDR3 with reference TRBV14 and TRBJ2-2 gives the whole variable domain EAGVTQFPSHSVIEKGQTVTLRCDPISGHDNLYWYRRVMGKEIKFLLHFVKESKQDESGMPNNRFLAERTGGTYSTLKVQPAELEDSGVYFCASSLWKGTGPNTGELFFGEGSRLTVL.